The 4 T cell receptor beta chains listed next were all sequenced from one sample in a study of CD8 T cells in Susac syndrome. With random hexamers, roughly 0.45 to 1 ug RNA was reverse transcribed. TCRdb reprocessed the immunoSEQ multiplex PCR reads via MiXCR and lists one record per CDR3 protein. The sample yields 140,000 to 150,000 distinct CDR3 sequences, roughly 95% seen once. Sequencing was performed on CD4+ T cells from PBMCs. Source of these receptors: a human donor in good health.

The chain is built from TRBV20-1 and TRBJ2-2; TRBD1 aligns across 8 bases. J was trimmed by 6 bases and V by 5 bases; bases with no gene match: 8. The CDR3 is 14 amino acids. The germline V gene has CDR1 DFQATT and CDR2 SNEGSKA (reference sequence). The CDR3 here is CSAQEDRAPGELFF. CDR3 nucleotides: TGCAGTGCTCAGGAGGACAGGGCCCCCGGGGAGCTGTTTTTT.

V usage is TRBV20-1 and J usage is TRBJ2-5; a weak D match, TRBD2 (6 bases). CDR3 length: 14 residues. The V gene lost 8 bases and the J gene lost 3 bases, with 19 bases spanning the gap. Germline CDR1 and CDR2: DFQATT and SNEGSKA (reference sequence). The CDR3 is CSTTQGGVKETQYF. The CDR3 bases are TGCAGTACCACCCAGGGAGGTGTTAAAGAGACCCAGTACTTC.

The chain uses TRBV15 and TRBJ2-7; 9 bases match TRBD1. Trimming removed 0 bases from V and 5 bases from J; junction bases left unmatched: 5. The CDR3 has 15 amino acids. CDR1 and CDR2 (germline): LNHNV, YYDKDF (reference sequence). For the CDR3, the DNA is TGTGCCACCAGCAGAGAGGGACAGGGAACCCACGAGCAGTACTTC. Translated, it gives CATSREGQGTHEQYF.

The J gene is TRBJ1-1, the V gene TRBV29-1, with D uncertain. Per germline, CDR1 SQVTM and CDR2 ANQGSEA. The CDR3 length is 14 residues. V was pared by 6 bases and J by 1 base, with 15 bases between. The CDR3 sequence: CSVGGGPGNTEAFF. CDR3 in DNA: TGCAGCGTGGGAGGAGGGCCGGGGAACACTGAAGCTTTCTTT.